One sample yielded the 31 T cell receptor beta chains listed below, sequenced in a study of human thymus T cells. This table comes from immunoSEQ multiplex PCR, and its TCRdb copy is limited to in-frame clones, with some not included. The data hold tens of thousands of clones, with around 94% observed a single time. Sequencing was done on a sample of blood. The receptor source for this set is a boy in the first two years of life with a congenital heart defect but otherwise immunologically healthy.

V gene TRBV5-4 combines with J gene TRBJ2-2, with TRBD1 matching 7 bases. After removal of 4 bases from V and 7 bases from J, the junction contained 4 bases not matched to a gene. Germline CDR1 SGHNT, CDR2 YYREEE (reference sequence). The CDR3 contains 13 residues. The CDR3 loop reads CASSVGGRGELFF. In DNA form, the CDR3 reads TGTGCCAGCAGCGTAGGGGGCCGCGGGGAGCTGTTTTTT.

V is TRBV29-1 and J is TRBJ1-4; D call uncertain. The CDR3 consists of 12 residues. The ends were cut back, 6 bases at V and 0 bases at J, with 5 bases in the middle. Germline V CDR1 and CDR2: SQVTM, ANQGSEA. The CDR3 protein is CSVQATNEKLFF. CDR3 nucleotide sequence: TGCAGCGTACAAGCAACTAATGAAAAACTGTTTTTT.

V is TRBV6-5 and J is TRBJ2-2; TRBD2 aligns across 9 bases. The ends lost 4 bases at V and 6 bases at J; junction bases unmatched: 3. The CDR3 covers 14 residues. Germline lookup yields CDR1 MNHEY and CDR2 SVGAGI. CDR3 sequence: CASSLQRGAGELFF. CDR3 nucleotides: TGTGCCAGCAGTTTACAGCGGGGGGCCGGGGAGCTGTTTTTT.

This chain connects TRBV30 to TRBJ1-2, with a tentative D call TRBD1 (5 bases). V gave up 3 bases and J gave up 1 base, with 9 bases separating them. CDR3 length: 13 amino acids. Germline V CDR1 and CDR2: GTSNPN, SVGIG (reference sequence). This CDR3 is CAWRGDSNYGYTF. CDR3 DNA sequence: TGTGCCTGGAGAGGAGACAGTAACTATGGCTACACCTTC. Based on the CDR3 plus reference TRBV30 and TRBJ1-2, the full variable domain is SQTIHQWPATLVQPVGSPLSLECTVEGTSNPNLYWYRQAAGRGLQLLFYSVGIGQISSEVPQNLSASRPQDRQFILSSKKLLLSDSGFYLCAWRGDSNYGYTFGSGTRLTVV.

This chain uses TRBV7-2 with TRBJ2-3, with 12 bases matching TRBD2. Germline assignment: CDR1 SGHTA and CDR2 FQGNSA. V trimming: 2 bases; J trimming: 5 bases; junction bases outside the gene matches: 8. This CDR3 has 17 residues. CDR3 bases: TGTGCCAGCAGCTTAACTAGCGGGGGGAGTCAGAGAGATACGCAGTATTTT. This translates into CASSLTSGGSQRDTQYF.

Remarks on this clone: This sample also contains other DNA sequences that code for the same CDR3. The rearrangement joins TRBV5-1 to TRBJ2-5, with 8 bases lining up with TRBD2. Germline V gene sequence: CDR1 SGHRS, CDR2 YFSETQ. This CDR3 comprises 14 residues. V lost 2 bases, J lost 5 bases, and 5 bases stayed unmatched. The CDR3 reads CASSFGLAQETQYF. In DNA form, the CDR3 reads TGCGCCAGCAGCTTCGGACTAGCACAGGAGACCCAGTACTTC.

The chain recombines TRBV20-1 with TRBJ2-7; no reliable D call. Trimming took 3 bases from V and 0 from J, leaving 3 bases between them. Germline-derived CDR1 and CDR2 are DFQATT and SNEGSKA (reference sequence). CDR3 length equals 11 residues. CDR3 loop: CSASNSYEQYF. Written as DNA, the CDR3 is TGCAGTGCTAGCAACTCCTACGAGCAGTACTTC.

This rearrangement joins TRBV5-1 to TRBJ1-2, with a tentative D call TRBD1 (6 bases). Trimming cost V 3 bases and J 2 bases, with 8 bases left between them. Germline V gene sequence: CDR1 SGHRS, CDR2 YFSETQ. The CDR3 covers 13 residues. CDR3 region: CASSSGTNYGYTF. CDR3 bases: TGCGCCAGCAGCTCCGGGACAAACTATGGCTACACCTTC. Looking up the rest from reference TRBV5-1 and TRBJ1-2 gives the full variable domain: KAGVTQTPRYLIKTRGQQVTLSCSPISGHRSVSWYQQTPGQGLQFLFEYFSETQRNKGNFPGRFSGRQFSNSRSEMNVSTLELGDSALYLCASSSGTNYGYTFGSGTRLTVV.

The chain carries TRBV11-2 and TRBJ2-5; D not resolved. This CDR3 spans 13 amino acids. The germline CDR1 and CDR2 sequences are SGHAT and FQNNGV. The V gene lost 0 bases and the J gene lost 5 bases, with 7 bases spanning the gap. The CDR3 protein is CASSLDLGETQYF. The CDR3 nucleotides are TGTGCCAGCAGCTTAGATCTAGGGGAGACCCAGTACTTC.

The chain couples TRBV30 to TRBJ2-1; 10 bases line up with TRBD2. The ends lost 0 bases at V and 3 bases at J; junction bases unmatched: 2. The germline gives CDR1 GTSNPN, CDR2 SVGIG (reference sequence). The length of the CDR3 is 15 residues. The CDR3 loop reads CAWSVTSGVYNEQFF. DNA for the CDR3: TGTGCCTGGAGTGTAACTAGCGGGGTCTACAATGAGCAGTTCTTC.

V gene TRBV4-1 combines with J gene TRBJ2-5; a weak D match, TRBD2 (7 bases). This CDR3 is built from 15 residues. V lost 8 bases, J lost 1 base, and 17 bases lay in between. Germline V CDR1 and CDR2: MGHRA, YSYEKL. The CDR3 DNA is TGCGCCAGCTCAGGGAGGGGGGGGTCCCAAGAGACCCAGTACTTC. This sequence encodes CASSGRGGSQETQYF.

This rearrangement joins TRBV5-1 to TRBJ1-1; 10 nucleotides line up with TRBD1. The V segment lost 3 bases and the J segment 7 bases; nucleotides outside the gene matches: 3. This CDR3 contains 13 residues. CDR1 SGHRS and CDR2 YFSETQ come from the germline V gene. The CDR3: CASSSRDRGEAFF. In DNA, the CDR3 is TGCGCCAGCAGCTCTCGGGACAGGGGTGAAGCTTTCTTT. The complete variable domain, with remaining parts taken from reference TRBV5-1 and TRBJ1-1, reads KAGVTQTPRYLIKTRGQQVTLSCSPISGHRSVSWYQQTPGQGLQFLFEYFSETQRNKGNFPGRFSGRQFSNSRSEMNVSTLELGDSALYLCASSSRDRGEAFFGQGTRLTVV.

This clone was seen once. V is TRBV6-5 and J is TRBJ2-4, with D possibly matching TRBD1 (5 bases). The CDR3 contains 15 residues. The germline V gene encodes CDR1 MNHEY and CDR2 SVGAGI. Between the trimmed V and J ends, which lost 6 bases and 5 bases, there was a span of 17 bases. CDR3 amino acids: CASSPEYRPQNIQYF. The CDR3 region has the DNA TGTGCCAGCAGCCCGGAGTACAGGCCACAAAACATTCAGTACTTC.

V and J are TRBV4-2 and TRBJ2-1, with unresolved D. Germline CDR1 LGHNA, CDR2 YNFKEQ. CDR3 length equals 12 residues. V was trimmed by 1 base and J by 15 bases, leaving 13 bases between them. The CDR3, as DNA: TGTGCCAGCAGCCAAGTAGGCGAGCCCCCGTTCTTC. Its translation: CASSQVGEPPFF.

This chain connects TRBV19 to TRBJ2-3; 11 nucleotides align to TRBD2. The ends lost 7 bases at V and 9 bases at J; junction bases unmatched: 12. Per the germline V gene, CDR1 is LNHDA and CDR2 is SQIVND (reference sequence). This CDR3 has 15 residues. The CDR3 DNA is TGTGCCAGTACCAATAATGGGCTAGCGGGGGGCACGCAGTATTTT. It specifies CASTNNGLAGGTQYF.

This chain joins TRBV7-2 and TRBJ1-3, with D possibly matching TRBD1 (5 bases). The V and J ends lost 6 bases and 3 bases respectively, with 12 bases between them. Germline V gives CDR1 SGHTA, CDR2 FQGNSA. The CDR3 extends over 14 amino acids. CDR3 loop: CASSFQGGGNTIYF. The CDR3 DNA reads TGTGCCAGCAGTTTCCAGGGCGGTGGAAACACCATATATTTT.

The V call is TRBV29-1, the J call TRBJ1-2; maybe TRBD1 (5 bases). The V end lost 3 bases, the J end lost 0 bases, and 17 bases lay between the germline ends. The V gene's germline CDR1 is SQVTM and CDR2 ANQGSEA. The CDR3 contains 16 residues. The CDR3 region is CSVELPGHRSNYGYTF. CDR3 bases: TGCAGCGTTGAGCTCCCGGGCCACAGGTCTAACTATGGCTACACCTTC. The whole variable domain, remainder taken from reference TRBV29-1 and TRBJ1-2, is SAVISQKPSRDICQRGTSLTIQCQVDSQVTMMFWYRQQPGQSLTLIATANQGSEATYESGFVIDKFPISRPNLTFSTLTVSNMSPEDSSIYLCSVELPGHRSNYGYTFGSGTRLTVV.

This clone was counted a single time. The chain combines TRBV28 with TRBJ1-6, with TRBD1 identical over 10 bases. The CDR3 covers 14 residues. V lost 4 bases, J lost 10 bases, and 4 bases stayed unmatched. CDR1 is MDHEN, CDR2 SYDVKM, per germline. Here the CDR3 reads CASSSGQGRSPLHF. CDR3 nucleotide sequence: TGTGCCAGCAGTTCGGGACAGGGGCGGTCACCCCTCCACTTT. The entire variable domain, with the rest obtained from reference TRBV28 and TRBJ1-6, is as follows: DVKVTQSSRYLVKRTGEKVFLECVQDMDHENMFWYRQDPGLGLRLIYFSYDVKMKEKGDIPEGYSVSREKKERFSLILESASTNQTSMYLCASSSGQGRSPLHFGNGTRLTVT.

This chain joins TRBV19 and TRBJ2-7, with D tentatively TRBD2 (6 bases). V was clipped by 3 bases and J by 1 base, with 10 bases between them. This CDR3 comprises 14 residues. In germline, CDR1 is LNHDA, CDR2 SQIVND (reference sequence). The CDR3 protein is CASSIGLRSYEQYF. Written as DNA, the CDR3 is TGTGCCAGTAGTATCGGACTAAGATCCTACGAGCAGTACTTC.

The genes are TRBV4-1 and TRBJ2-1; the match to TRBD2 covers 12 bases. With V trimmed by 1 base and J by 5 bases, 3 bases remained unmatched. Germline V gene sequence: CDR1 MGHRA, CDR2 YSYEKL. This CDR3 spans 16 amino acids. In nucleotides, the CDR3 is TGCGCCAGCAGCCAAGGACTAGCGGGGGCCCACAATGAGCAGTTCTTC. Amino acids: CASSQGLAGAHNEQFF.

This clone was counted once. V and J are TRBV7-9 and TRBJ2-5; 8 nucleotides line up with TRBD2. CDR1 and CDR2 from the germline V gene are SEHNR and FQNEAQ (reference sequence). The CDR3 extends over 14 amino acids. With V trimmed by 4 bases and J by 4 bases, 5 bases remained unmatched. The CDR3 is CASSSTSEGETQYF. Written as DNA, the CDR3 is TGTGCCAGCAGCTCGACTAGCGAGGGAGAGACCCAGTACTTC.

As DNA, the CDR3 is TGCGCCAGCAGCCAAGACACTAGCGTCAACACCGGGGAGCTGTTTTTT. Translating gives CASSQDTSVNTGELFF. The genes are TRBV4-1 and TRBJ2-2, with TRBD2 matching 7 bases. V lost 0 bases, J lost 2 bases, and 3 bases stayed unmatched. The CDR3 runs to 16 residues. From germline, CDR1 is MGHRA and CDR2 YSYEKL.

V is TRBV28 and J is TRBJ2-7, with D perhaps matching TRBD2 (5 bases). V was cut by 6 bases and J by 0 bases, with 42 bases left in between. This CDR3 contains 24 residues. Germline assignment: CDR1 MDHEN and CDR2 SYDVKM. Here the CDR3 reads CASSNRGLLLILWKPGVLSYEQYF. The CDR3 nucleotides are TGTGCCAGCAGCAATCGAGGGTTATTGCTAATTTTATGGAAACCGGGTGTCCTCTCCTACGAGCAGTACTTC.

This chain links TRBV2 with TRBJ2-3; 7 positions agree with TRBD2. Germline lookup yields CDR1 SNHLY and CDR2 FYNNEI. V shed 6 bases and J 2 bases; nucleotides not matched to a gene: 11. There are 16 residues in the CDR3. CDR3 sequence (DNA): TGTGCCAGCAGCTACCAGAGCGGGGAAAACACAGATACGCAGTATTTT. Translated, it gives CASSYQSGENTDTQYF.

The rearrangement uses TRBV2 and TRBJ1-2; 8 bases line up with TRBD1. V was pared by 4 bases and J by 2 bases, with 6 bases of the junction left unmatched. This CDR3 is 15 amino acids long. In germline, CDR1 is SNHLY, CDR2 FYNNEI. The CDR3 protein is CASSVFGTGNYGYTF. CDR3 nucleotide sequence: TGTGCCAGCAGTGTGTTTGGGACAGGAAACTATGGCTACACCTTC.

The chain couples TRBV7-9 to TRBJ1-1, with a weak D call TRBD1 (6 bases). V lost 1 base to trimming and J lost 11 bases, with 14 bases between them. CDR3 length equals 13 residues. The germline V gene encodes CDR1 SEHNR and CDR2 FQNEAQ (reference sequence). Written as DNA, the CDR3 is TGTGCCAGCAGCTTAGAGACAGGAGGGTTGGCTTTCTTT. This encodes CASSLETGGLAFF.

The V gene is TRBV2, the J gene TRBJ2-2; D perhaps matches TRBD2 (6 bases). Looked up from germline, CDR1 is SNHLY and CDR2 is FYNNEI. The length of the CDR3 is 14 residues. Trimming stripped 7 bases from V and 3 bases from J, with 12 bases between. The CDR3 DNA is TGTGCCAGCACGGTCTGGGGGGACACCGGGGAGCTGTTTTTT. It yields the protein CASTVWGDTGELFF. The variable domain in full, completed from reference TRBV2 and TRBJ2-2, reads EPEVTQTPSHQVTQMGQEVILRCVPISNHLYFYWYRQILGQKVEFLVSFYNNEISEKSEIFDDQFSVERPDGSNFTLKIRSTKLEDSAMYFCASTVWGDTGELFFGEGSRLTVL.

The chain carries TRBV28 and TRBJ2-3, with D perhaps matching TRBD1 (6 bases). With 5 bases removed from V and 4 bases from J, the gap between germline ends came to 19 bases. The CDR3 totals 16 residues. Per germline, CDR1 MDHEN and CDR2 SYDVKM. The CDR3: CASSAGTGWVADTQYF. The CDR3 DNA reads TGTGCCAGCAGTGCTGGCACAGGGTGGGTAGCAGATACGCAGTATTTT.

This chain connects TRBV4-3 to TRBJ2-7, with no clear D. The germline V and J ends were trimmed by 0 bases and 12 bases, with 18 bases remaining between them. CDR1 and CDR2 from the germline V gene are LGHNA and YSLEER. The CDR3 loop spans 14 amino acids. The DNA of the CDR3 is TGCGCCAGCAGCCAAGATCGTAGTACAGCTACCACGTACTTC. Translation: CASSQDRSTATTYF.

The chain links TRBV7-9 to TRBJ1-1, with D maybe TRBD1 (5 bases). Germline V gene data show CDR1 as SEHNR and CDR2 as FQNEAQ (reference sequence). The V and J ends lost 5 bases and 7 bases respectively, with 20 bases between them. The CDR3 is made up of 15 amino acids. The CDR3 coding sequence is TGTGCCAGCAGCCCCCGAGGGCAGGGCTTTAATGAAGCTTTCTTT. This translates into CASSPRGQGFNEAFF.

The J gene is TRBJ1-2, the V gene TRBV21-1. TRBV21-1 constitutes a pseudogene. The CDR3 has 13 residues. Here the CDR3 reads CASSKHRGAGYTF. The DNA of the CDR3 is TGTGCCAGCAGCAAACACCGGGGCGCGGGCTACACCTTC.